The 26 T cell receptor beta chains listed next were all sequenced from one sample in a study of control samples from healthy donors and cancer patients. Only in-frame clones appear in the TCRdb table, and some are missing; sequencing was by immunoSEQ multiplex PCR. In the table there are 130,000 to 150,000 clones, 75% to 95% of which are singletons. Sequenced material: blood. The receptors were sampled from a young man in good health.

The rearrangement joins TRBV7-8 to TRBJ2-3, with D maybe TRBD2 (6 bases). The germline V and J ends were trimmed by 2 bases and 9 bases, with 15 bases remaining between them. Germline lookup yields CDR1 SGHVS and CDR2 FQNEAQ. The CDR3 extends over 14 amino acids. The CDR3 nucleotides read TGTGCCAGCAGCTTAACCGCCATAGCGGTGACGCAGTATTTT. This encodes CASSLTAIAVTQYF. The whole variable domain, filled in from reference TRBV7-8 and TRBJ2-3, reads GAGVSQSPRYKVAKRGQDVALRCDPISGHVSLFWYQQALGQGPEFLTYFQNEAQLDKSGLPSDRFFAERPEGSVSTLKIQRTQQEDSAVYLCASSLTAIAVTQYFGPGTRLTVL.

CDR3 coding DNA: TGTGCCAGCAGCTTAGTTGGGGCCTCCTACGAGCAGTACTTC. Amino acid sequence: CASSLVGASYEQYF. V is TRBV7-8 and J is TRBJ2-7; D is possibly TRBD1 (5 bases). CDR1 is SGHVS, CDR2 FQNEAQ, per germline. The V end lost 1 base, the J end lost 0 bases, and 7 bases lay between the germline ends. CDR3 length: 14 residues.

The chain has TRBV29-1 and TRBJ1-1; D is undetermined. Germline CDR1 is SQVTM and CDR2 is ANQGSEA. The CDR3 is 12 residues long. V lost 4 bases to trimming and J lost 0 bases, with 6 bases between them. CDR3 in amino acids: CSVGKMNTEAFF. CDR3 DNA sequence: TGCAGCGTTGGAAAGATGAACACTGAAGCTTTCTTT.

This CDR3 is CASPPAGNRPDEQYF. The CDR3 coding sequence is TGTGCCAGCCCTCCGGCGGGGAACCGCCCGGACGAGCAGTACTTC. V and J are TRBV28 and TRBJ2-7, with D tentatively TRBD2 (6 bases). V lost 8 bases, J lost 5 bases, and 22 bases lay in between. This CDR3 is built from 15 residues. The germline V gene has CDR1 MDHEN and CDR2 SYDVKM.

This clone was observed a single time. Here the CDR3 reads CASRPRDRPYNSPLHF. CDR3 DNA sequence: TGTGCCAGCAGGCCTCGCGACAGGCCCTATAATTCACCCCTCCACTTT. The chain is built from TRBV28 and TRBJ1-6; maybe TRBD1 (6 bases). V lost 6 bases and J 2 bases, leaving 14 bases between the germline ends. The CDR3 covers 16 residues. Germline V gene sequence: CDR1 MDHEN, CDR2 SYDVKM.

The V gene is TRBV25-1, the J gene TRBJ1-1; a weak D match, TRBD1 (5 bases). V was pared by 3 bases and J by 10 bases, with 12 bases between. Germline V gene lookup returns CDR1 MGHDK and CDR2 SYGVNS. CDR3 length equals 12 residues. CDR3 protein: CASSDGGFSAFF. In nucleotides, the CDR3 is TGTGCCAGCAGTGATGGGGGGTTTTCAGCTTTCTTT.

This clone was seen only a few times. For the CDR3, the DNA is TGTGCCAGCAGCTTTGCACCCCTGACAGGAGATTCACCCCTCCACTTT. It specifies CASSFAPLTGDSPLHF. The chain uses TRBV11-2 and TRBJ1-6; tentatively, D is TRBD1 (6 bases). The ends were cut back, 3 bases at V and 8 bases at J, with 17 bases in the middle. There are 16 residues in the CDR3. Per germline, CDR1 SGHAT and CDR2 FQNNGV.

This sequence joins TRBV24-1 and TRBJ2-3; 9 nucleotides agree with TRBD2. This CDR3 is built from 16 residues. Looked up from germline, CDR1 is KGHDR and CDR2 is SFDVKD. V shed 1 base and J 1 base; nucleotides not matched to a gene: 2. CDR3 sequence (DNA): TGTGCCACCAGTGATTTTGAGCGGGGGGGCACAGATACGCAGTATTTT. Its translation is CATSDFERGGTDTQYF.

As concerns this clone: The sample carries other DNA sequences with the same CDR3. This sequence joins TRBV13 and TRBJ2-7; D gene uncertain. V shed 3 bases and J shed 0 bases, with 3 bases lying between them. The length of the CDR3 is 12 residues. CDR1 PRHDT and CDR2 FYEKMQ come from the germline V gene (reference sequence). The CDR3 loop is CASSFSSYEQYF. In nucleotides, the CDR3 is TGTGCCAGCAGCTTCAGCTCCTACGAGCAGTACTTC.

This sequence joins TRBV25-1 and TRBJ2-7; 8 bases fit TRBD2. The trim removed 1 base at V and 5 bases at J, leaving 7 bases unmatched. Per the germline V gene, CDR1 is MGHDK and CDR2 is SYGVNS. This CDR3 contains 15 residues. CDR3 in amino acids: CASSESQRGNDEQYF. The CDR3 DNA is TGTGCCAGCAGTGAATCTCAGCGGGGGAACGACGAGCAGTACTTC.

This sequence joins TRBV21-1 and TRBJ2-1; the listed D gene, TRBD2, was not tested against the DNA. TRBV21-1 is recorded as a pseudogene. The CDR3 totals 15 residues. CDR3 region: CASSKVGTSVNEQFF. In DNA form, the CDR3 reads TGTGCCAGCAGCAAAGTAGGGACTAGCGTAAATGAGCAGTTCTTC.

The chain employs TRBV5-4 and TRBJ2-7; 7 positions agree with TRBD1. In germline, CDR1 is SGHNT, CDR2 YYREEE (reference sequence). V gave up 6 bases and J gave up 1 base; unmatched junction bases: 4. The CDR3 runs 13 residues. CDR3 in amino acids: CASKDRISYEQYF. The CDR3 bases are TGTGCCAGCAAGGACAGGATTTCCTACGAGCAGTACTTC.

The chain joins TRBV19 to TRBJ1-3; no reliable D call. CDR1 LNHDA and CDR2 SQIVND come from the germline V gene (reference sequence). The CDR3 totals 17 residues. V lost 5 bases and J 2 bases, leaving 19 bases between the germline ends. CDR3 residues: CASSPSGPGVTGNTIYF. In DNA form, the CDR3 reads TGTGCCAGTAGTCCTAGTGGGCCGGGCGTCACTGGAAACACCATATATTTT.

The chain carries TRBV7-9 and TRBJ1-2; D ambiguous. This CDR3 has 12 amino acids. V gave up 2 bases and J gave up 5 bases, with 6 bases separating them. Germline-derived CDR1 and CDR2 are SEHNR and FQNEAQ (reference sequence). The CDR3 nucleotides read TGTGCCAGCAGCTTACTACAGTATGGCTACACCTTC. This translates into CASSLLQYGYTF.

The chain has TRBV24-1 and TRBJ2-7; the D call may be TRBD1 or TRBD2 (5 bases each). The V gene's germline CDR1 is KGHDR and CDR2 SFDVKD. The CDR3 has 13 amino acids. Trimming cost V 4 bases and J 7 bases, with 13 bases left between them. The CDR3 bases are TGTGCCACCAGTGACCTTGGGGGTGAAGAGCAGTACTTC. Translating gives CATSDLGGEEQYF.

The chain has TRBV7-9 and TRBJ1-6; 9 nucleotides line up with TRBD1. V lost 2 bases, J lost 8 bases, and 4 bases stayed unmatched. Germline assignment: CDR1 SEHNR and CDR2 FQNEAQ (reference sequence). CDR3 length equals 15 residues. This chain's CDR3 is CASSLPGQGYSPLHF. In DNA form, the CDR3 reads TGTGCCAGCAGCTTACCGGGACAGGGTTATTCACCCCTCCACTTT.

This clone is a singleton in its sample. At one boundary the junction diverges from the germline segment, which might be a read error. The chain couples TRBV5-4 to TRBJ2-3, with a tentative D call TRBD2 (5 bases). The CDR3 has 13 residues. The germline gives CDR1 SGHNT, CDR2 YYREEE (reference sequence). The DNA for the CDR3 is TGTGCCGGCAGCCAGCGGAGCACAGATACGCAGTATTTT. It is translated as CAGSQRSTDTQYF. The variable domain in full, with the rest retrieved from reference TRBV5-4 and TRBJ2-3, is ETGVTQSPTHLIKTRGQQVTLRCSSQSGHNTVSWYQQALGQGPQFIFQYYREEENGRGNFPPRFSGLQFPNYSSELNVNALELDDSALYLCAGSQRSTDTQYFGPGTRLTVL.

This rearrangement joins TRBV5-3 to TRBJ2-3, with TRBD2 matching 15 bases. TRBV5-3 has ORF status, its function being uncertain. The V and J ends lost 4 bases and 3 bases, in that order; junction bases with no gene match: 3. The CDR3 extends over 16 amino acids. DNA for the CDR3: TGTGCCAGAAGCCCGGGACTAGCGGGGGGTACAGATACGCAGTATTTT. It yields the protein CARSPGLAGGTDTQYF.

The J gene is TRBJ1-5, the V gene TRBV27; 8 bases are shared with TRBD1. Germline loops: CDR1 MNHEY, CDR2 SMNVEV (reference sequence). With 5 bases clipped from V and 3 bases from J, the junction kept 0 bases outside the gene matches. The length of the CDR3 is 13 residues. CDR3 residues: CASSQGANQPQHF. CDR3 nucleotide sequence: TGTGCCAGCAGTCAGGGGGCCAATCAGCCCCAGCATTTT.

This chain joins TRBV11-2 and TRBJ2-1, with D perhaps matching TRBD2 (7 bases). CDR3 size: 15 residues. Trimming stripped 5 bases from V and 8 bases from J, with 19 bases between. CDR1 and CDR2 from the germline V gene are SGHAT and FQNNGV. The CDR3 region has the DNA TGTGCCAGCAGCGCGGGCGGGGGCAGGCTCGATGAGCAGTTCTTC. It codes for CASSAGGGRLDEQFF. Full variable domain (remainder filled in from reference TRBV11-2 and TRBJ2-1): EAGVAQSPRYKIIEKRQSVAFWCNPISGHATLYWYQQILGQGPKLLIQFQNNGVVDDSQLPKDRFSAERLKGVDSTLKIQPAKLEDSAVYLCASSAGGGRLDEQFFGPGTRLTVL.

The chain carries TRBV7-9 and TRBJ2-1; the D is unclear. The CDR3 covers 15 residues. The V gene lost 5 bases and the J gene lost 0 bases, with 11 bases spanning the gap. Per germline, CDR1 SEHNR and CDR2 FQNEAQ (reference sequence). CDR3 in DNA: TGTGCCAGCAGCCAACCAGGTAGCTCCTACAATGAGCAGTTCTTC. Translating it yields CASSQPGSSYNEQFF.

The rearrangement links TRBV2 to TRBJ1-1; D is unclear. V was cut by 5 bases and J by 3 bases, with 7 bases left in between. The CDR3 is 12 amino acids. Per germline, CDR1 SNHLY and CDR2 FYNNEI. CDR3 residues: CASSRKYTEAFF. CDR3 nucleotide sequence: TGTGCCAGCAGTAGAAAGTACACTGAAGCTTTCTTT.

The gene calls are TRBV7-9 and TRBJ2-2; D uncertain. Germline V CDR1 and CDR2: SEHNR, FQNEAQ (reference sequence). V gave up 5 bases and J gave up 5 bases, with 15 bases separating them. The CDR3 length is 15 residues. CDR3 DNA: TGTGCCAGCAGCCCACACGATAGGCTTACCGGGGAGCTGTTTTTT. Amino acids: CASSPHDRLTGELFF. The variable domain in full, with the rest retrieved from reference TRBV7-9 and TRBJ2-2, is DTGVSQNPRHKITKRGQNVTFRCDPISEHNRLYWYRQTLGQGPEFLTYFQNEAQLEKSRLLSDRFSAERPKGSFSTLEIQRTEQGDSAMYLCASSPHDRLTGELFFGEGSRLTVL.

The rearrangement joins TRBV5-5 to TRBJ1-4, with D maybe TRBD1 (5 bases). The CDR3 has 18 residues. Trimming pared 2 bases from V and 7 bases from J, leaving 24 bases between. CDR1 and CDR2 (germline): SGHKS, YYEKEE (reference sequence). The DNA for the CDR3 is TGTGCCAGCAGCTTTAAGATAAAAACTCAGGGTGTAGGTGAAAAACTGTTTTTT. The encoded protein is CASSFKIKTQGVGEKLFF.

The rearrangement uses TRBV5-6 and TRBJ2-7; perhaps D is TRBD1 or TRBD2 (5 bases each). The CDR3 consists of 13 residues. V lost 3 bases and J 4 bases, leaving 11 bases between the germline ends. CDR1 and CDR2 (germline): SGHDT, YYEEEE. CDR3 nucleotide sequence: TGTGCCAGCAGCTGGGACGCAAGATACGAGCAGTACTTC. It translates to CASSWDARYEQYF.

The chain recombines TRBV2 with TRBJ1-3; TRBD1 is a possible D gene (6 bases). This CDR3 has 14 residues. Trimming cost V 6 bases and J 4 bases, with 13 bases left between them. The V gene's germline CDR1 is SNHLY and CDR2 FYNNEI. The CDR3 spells CASRGAPGGNTIYF. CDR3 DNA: TGTGCCAGCAGGGGGGCGCCGGGGGGAAACACCATATATTTT.